This T cell receptor beta chain comes out of a study of blood T cell repertoires in COVID-19. As for the study in general: The United States, Italy and Spain were the sources of the acute and convalescent COVID-19 samples. Sample material is recorded as cDNA or gDNA derived from T cells, B-cell-depleted T cells, or PBMCs.

V lost 4 bases and J 4 bases, leaving 15 bases between the germline ends. The germline CDR1 and CDR2 sequences are SGDLS and YYNGEE. The CDR3 runs to 15 residues. Per the study methods: The authors estimated nucleated cell counts from reference gene primer amplification. Libraries were prepared by immunoSEQ multiplex PCR; TCRdb keeps only in-frame clonotypes and omits some of them. V and J calls and clone size are given by that table; D and trimming were obtained from the DNA. The repertoire has 250,000 to 300,000 clones, approximately 82% of them found once; the top ten carry about 3%. The receptor comes from a woman aged 18-29 years with acute or convalescent COVID-19. Specimen: peripheral blood. The chain recombines TRBV9 with TRBJ1-3; a possible D gene is TRBD1 (6 bases). CDR3 nucleotides: TGTGCCAGCAGCTCCAATACAGGGACGGGAAACACCATATATTTT. It is translated as CASSSNTGTGNTIYF.